The T cell receptor beta chain described here comes from a study of T cell repertoires in cytomegalovirus infection. Study overall: Matching HLA type, along with CMV infection, was indicated by public TCR beta signatures. Overall study results and limits: Carriage of CMV together with the relevant HLA was identifiable through cumulative public TCR beta family frequency. The response measured ex vivo was dominated by TCR beta clonotypes (HLA-C-restricted and CMV-specific).

Germline V gene data show CDR1 as MNHEY and CDR2 as SMNVEV (reference sequence). Trimming stripped 5 bases from V and 0 bases from J, with 13 bases between. This CDR3 region has 15 residues. Of note for this clonotype: Its cognate antigen is unknown.

TCRdb passed the reads through MiXCR, listing each CDR3 protein once. The sample contains over 150,000 distinct CDR3 sequences, around 15% of which appear only once. This chain joins TRBV27 and TRBJ1-2; D ambiguous. What was sequenced was PBMCs. The sequence was collected from a human donor in good health (CMV status not recorded). Some clones in this sample may be carry-over from other donors' samples. CDR3 sequence (DNA): TGTGCCAGCAGTCTACGGACTCCACCTAACTATGGCTACACCTTC. Its protein is CASSLRTPPNYGYTF.